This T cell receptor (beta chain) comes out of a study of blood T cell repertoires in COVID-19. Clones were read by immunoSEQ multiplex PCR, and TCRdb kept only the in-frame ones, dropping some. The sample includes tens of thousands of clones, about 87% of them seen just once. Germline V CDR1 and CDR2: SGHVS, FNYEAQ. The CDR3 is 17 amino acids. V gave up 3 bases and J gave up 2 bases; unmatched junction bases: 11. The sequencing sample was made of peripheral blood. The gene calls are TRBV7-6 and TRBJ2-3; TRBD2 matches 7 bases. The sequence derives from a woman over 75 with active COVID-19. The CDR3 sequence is CASSLTLSGLLTDTQYF. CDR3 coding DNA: TGTGCCAGCAGCTTGACCCTTAGCGGGTTACTCACAGATACGCAGTATTTT.